One sample yielded the 2 T cell receptor beta chains listed below, sequenced in a study of T cell changes during pregnancy in multiple sclerosis (dated by TCRdb to the late 2010s). The library was produced with the immunoSEQ multiplex PCR assay. In TCRdb, the immuneACCESS table is reduced to in-frame sequences with V and J assigned. These tables do not hold every clone; where another copy was compared, an unresolved V gene accounts for under half, and the others remain unexplained. For this sample the table gives under 110,000 clones, of which around 90% were detected only once. The ten biggest clones cover roughly 3% of the sample. The material was peripheral blood, obtained in the second trimester of pregnancy. Source of these receptors: a female donor with multiple sclerosis, enrolled in a pregnancy study.

The genes are TRBV7-8 and TRBJ2-7; TRBD2 matches at 8 bases. Per germline, CDR1 SGHVS and CDR2 FQNEAQ. V shed 1 base, J shed 5 bases, and the junction held 19 bases outside the gene matches. The CDR3 contains 19 residues. The CDR3 region has the DNA TGTGCCAGCAGCTTAGGGTGGGAGCGACTAGCGATAAAGCCAGACGAGCAGTACTTC. This encodes CASSLGWERLAIKPDEQYF.

This chain joins TRBV6-5 and TRBJ2-3; TRBD1 matches at 7 bases. Losses at the gene ends were 0 bases for V and 5 bases for J; bases not matched to a gene: 8. Germline assignment: CDR1 MNHEY and CDR2 SVGAGI. The CDR3 contains 16 residues. The CDR3 DNA is TGTGCCAGCAGTTACTCAACAGGGGAACGTGGAGATACGCAGTATTTT. Translating gives CASSYSTGERGDTQYF.